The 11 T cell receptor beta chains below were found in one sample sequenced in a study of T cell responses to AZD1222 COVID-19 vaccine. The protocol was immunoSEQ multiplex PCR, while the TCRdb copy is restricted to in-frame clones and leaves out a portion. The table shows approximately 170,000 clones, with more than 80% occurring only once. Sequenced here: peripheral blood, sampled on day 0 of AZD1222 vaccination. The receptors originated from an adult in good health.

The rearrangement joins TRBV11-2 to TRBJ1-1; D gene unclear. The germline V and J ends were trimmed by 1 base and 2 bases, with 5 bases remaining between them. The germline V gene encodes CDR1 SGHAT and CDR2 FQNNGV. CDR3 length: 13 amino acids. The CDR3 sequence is CASSLVPNTEAFF. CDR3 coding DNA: TGTGCCAGCAGCTTAGTCCCTAACACTGAAGCTTTCTTT.

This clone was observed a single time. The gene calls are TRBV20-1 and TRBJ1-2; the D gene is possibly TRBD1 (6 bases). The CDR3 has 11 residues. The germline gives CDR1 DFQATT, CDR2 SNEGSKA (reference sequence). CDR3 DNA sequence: TGCACCAGCACGGGGGGCGGCGGCTACACCTTC. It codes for CTSTGGGGYTF.

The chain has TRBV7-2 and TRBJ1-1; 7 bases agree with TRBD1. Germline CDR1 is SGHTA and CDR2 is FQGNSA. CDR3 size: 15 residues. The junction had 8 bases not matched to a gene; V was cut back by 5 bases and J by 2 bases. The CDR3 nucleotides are TGTGCCAGCAGCATCCTACAGGGGATAAACACTGAAGCTTTCTTT. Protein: CASSILQGINTEAFF.

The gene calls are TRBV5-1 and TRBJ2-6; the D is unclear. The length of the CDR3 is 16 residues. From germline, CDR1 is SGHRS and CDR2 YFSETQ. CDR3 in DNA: TGCGCTACAAGGAAATCGCCCAGCTCTGGGGCCAACGTCCTGACTTTC. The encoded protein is CATRKSPSSGANVLTF.

The CDR3 is CASSYTIAGEQYF. CDR3 nucleotide sequence: TGTGCCAGCAGTTATACGATAGCTGGGGAGCAGTACTTC. The chain uses TRBV27 and TRBJ2-7; D unclear. The germline gives CDR1 MNHEY, CDR2 SMNVEV (reference sequence). The V and J ends lost 4 bases and 7 bases respectively, with 14 bases between them. The CDR3 sequence is 13 residues long.

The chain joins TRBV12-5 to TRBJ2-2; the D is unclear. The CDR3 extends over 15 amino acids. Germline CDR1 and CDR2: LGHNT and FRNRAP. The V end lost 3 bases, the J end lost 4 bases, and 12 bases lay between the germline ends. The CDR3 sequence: CASGFPKDFTGELFF. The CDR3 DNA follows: TGTGCTAGTGGTTTCCCGAAAGACTTCACCGGGGAGCTGTTTTTT.

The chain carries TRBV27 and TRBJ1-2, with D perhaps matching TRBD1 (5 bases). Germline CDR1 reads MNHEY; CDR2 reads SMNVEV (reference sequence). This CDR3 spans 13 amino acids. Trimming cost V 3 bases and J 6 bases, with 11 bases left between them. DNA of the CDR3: TGTGCCAGCAGTTTTATCCCGGGGGATGGCTACACCTTC. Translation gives CASSFIPGDGYTF.

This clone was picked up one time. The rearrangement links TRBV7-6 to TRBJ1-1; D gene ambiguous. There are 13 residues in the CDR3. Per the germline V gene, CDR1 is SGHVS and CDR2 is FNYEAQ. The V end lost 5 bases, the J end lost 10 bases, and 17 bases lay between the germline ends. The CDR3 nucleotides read TGTGCCAGCAGCCCCGTAGAATTGCACCGAGCTTTCTTT. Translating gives CASSPVELHRAFF.

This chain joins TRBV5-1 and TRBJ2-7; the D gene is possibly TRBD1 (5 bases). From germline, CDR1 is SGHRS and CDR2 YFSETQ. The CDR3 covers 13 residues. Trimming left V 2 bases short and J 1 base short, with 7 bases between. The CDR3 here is CASSFDSSYEQYF. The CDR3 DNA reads TGCGCCAGCAGCTTTGACAGTTCCTACGAGCAGTACTTC. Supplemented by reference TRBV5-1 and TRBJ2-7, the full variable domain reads KAGVTQTPRYLIKTRGQQVTLSCSPISGHRSVSWYQQTPGQGLQFLFEYFSETQRNKGNFPGRFSGRQFSNSRSEMNVSTLELGDSALYLCASSFDSSYEQYFGPGTRLTVT.

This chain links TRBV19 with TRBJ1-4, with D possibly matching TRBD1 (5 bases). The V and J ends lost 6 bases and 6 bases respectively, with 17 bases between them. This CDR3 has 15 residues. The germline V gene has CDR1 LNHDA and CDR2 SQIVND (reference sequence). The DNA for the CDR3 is TGTGCCAGTAGCCACCAGACAGTCCTGGATGAAAAACTGTTTTTT. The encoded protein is CASSHQTVLDEKLFF. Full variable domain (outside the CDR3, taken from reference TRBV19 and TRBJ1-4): DGGITQSPKYLFRKEGQNVTLSCEQNLNHDAMYWYRQDPGQGLRLIYYSQIVNDFQKGDIAEGYSVSREKKESFPLTVTSAQKNPTAFYLCASSHQTVLDEKLFFGSGTQLSVL.

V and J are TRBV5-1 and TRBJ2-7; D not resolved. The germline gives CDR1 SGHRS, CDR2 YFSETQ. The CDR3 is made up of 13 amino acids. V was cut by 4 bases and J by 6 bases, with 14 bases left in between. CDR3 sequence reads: CASSPDPPGEQYF. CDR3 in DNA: TGCGCCAGCAGCCCCGACCCTCCAGGCGAGCAGTACTTC.